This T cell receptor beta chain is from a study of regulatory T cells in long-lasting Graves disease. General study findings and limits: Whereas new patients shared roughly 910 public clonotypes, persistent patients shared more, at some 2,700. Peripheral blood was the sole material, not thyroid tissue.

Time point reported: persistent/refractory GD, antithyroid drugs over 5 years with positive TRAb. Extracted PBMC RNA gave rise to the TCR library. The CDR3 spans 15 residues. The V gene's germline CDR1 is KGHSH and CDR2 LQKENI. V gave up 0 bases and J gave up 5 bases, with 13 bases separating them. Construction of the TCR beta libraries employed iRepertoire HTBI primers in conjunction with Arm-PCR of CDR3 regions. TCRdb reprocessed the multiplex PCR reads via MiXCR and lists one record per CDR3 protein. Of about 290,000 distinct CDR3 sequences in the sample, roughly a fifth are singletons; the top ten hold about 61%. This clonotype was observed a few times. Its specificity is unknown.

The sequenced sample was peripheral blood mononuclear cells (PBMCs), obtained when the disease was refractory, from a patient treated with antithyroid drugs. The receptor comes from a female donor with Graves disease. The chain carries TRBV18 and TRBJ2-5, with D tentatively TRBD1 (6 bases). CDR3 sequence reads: CASSPPGGGEETQYF. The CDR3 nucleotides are TGTGCCAGCTCACCACCCGGTGGGGGCGAGGAGACCCAGTACTTC.